A selection of T cell receptor beta chains follows, all from one sample in a study of blood T cell repertoires in COVID-19. Profiled with immunoSEQ multiplex PCR; TCRdb holds only in-frame clones, not every one. Found here are fewer than 200,000 clones, about three quarters of them singletons; the top ten hold roughly 28%. Specimen: peripheral blood. The receptor set was obtained from a woman in her seventies with acute or convalescent COVID-19. CDR3s include the opening cysteine and the closing phenylalanine or tryptophan. D genes are given only for firm matches. The size entry is marked missing in some rows and otherwise reads once, few, many or a size class.

CDR3aa,CDR3nt,v_gene,abundance,d_gene,j_gene
CASSPDRGSNYEAFF,TGTGCCAGCAGTCCGGACAGGGGTTCCAACTATGAAGCTTTCTTT,TRBV6-4,-,TRBD1,TRBJ1-1
CATSRDPGQLNEKLFF,TGTGCCACCAGCAGAGATCCGGGACAGCTAAATGAAAAACTGTTTTTT,TRBV15,-,TRBD1,TRBJ1-4
CASRLTTGTGGVRNEQFF,TGTGCCAGCAGACTAACCACGGGGACTGGCGGGGTGCGCAATGAGCAGTTCTTC,TRBV7-9,once,-,TRBJ2-1
CASSFRQGRPEQFF,TGTGCCAGCAGCTTTAGACAGGGAAGGCCTGAGCAGTTCTTC,TRBV11-2,-,TRBD1,TRBJ2-1
CASSPGSQETQYF,TGCGCCAGCAGCCCGGGGTCCCAAGAGACCCAGTACTTC,TRBV5-1,-,-,TRBJ2-5
CASLAGGSYNEQFF,TGTGCCAGTCTAGCGGGAGGCTCCTACAATGAGCAGTTCTTC,TRBV19,-,TRBD2,TRBJ2-1
CATSRDFPTSEQYF,TGTGCCACCAGCAGAGATTTCCCCACCAGCGAGCAGTACTTC,TRBV15,-,-,TRBJ2-7
CASSRPGWYSPLHF,TGTGCCAGCAGCCGCCCAGGGTGGTATTCACCCCTCCACTTT,TRBV3-1/TRBV3-2,few,-,TRBJ1-6
CAWGSQQAGLNYGYTF,TGTGCCTGGGGAAGTCAGCAGGCGGGCCTTAACTATGGCTACACCTTC,TRBV30,once,-,TRBJ1-2
CASSPDRVVTDTQYF,TGCGCCAGCAGCCCCGACAGGGTCGTAACAGATACGCAGTATTTT,TRBV5-1,-,TRBD1,TRBJ2-3
CASRARGGYNEQFF,TGTGCCAGCAGGGCCCGGGGGGGGTACAATGAGCAGTTCTTC,TRBV28,few,TRBD2,TRBJ2-1
CASSPMGQPNTEAFF,TGTGCCAGCAGCCCTATGGGACAGCCGAACACTGAAGCTTTCTTT,TRBV3-1/TRBV3-2,few,TRBD1,TRBJ1-1
CASSLAGIRNEQFF,TGCGCCAGCTCACTAGCGGGAATTCGCAATGAGCAGTTCTTC,TRBV10-1,-,TRBD2,TRBJ2-1
CASSYQWGLRDQPQHF,TGTGCCAGCAGCTACCAATGGGGACTTAGGGATCAGCCCCAGCATTTT,TRBV5-8,once,-,TRBJ1-5
CASSPTGTRAYNEQFF,TGTGCCAGCAGCCCGACCGGGACAAGAGCATACAATGAGCAGTTCTTC,TRBV3-1/TRBV3-2,-,-,TRBJ2-1
CASMYSGWENTEAFF,TGCGCCAGCATGTACTCAGGGTGGGAGAACACTGAAGCTTTCTTT,TRBV10-2,few,-,TRBJ1-1
CASSLSGGNEQFF,TGTGCCAGCAGTCTTTCTGGAGGGAATGAGCAGTTCTTC,TRBV3-1/TRBV3-2,few,-,TRBJ2-1
CASKTGTARTNGYTF,TGTGCCAGCAAAACCGGGACAGCCAGAACCAATGGCTACACCTTC,TRBV2,-,TRBD1,TRBJ1-2
CAISRAISYNEQFF,TGTGCCATCAGTCGAGCGATTAGCTACAATGAGCAGTTCTTC,TRBV10-3,few,-,TRBJ2-1
CASKDRGNEKLFF,TGTGCCAGCAAAGACAGGGGTAATGAAAAACTGTTTTTT,TRBV27,-,TRBD1,TRBJ1-4
CASTPRAREVRETQYF,TGCGCCAGCACCCCTAGGGCGCGGGAGGTTCGGGAGACCCAGTACTTC,TRBV5-1,-,TRBD2,TRBJ2-5
CASSQRLNYEQYF,TGTGCCAGCAGCCAACGCCTAAACTACGAGCAGTACTTC,TRBV4-2,-,-,TRBJ2-7
CASSPRDREAATF,TGTGCCAGTAGTCCGCGGGACAGGGAGGCTGCCACCTTC,TRBV19,-,TRBD1,TRBJ1-2
CASTRLAALNTGELFF,TGCGCCAGCACCAGACTAGCGGCCCTAAACACCGGGGAGCTGTTTTTT,TRBV10-2,once,TRBD2,TRBJ2-2
CASSPGRGVEQYF,TGTGCCAGCAGCCCGGGGAGGGGGGTCGAGCAGTACTTC,TRBV13,-,-,TRBJ2-7
CASRHPSGAYNEQFF,TGTGCCAGCAGGCACCCTAGCGGTGCCTACAATGAGCAGTTCTTC,TRBV11-1,-,TRBD2,TRBJ2-1
CASSLESTYEQYF,TGCGCCAGCAGCTTGGAGTCTACCTACGAGCAGTACTTC,TRBV5-1,-,-,TRBJ2-7
CASSWGTPRERSPLHF,TGCGCCAGCAGCTGGGGGACTCCGCGGGAGCGTTCACCCCTCCACTTT,TRBV5-1,-,-,TRBJ1-6
CASSQTISGEGEQYF,TGCGCCAGCAGCCAGACAATTAGCGGAGAAGGAGAGCAGTACTTC,TRBV5-1,-,-,TRBJ2-7
CASSLGTSPYNEQFF,TGTGCCAGCAGCTTAGGGACTAGTCCCTACAATGAGCAGTTCTTC,TRBV11-2,-,TRBD2,TRBJ2-1
CASGLGAGAPGELFF,TGTGCTAGTGGTTTGGGAGCGGGAGCCCCCGGGGAGCTGTTTTTT,TRBV12-5,-,TRBD2,TRBJ2-2
CAWSVTTGYSQPQHF,TGTGCCTGGAGTGTTACGACAGGGTATAGTCAGCCCCAGCATTTT,TRBV30,-,TRBD1,TRBJ1-5
CASSQENSNSPLHF,TGTGCCAGTAGCCAGGAAAATTCTAATTCACCCCTCCACTTT,TRBV19,-,-,TRBJ1-6
CASSPGGIGGYTF,TGTGCCAGCTCTCCGGGGGGAATCGGTGGCTACACCTTC,TRBV18,-,-,TRBJ1-2
CASSPGLSGTGGRDQPQHF,TGTGCCAGCTCACCAGGATTATCCGGGACAGGGGGCCGCGATCAGCCCCAGCATTTT,TRBV18,-,TRBD1,TRBJ1-5
CASSEGQERGTQYF,TGTGCCAGCAGCGAGGGACAGGAAAGGGGTACGCAGTATTTT,TRBV3-1/TRBV3-2,-,TRBD1,TRBJ2-3
CSGKTVLNEKLFF,TGCAGCGGTAAAACAGTGCTCAATGAAAAACTGTTTTTT,TRBV29-1,-,-,TRBJ1-4
CASSPLQENTEAFF,TGTGCCAGCTCACCACTACAGGAAAACACTGAAGCTTTCTTT,TRBV18,-,-,TRBJ1-1
CASSPVARLAGGFDWEQFF,TGTGCCAGCAGCCCCGTCGCGCGACTAGCGGGAGGCTTCGACTGGGAGCAGTTCTTC,TRBV7-2,-,TRBD2,TRBJ2-1
CSVDSGRDSYEQYF,TGCAGCGTTGACAGCGGGAGGGACTCCTACGAGCAGTACTTC,TRBV29-1,-,TRBD2,TRBJ2-7
CASPVYEQYF,TGTGCCAGTCCCGTCTACGAGCAGTACTTC,TRBV19,-,-,TRBJ2-7
CASSDGGGGWDEQFF,TGTGCCAGCAGTGATGGGGGAGGTGGCTGGGATGAGCAGTTCTTC,TRBV6-1,-,-,TRBJ2-1
CASPGPLGTQYF,TGTGCCAGCCCAGGCCCCCTTGGGACCCAGTACTTC,TRBV6-5,-,-,TRBJ2-5
CASSIDRAQPQHF,TGTGCCAGTAGTATCGACAGAGCTCAGCCCCAGCATTTT,TRBV19,few,-,TRBJ1-5
CASSPDRASPYGYTF,TGTGCCAGCAGCCCCGACAGGGCTAGCCCCTATGGCTACACCTTC,TRBV7-2,once,TRBD1,TRBJ1-2
CASSYHRGTGTDTQYF,TGCGCCAGCAGCTACCACAGGGGGACAGGAACAGATACGCAGTATTTT,TRBV5-1,-,TRBD1,TRBJ2-3